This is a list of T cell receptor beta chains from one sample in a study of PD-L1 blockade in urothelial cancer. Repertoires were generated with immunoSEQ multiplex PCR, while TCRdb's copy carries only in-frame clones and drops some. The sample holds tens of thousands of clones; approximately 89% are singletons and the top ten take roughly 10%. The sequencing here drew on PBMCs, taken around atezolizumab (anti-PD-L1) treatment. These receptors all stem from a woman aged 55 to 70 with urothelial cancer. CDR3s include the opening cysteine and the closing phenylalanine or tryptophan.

cdr3_aa: CASSGRQGQLSPIYF; j_call: TRBJ1-3; v_call: TRBV9
cdr3_aa: CASSPGGEDQPQHF; j_call: TRBJ1-5; v_call: TRBV7-9
cdr3_aa: CASSPSSEAGELFF; j_call: TRBJ2-2; v_call: TRBV18
cdr3_aa: CASSVGQGNEKLFF; j_call: TRBJ1-4; v_call: TRBV9
cdr3_aa: CASSQGYGQAKAFF; j_call: TRBJ1-1; v_call: TRBV14
cdr3_aa: CASSQERTTDTQYF; j_call: TRBJ2-3; v_call: TRBV4-1
cdr3_aa: CASSYPPGGINQPQHF; j_call: TRBJ1-5; v_call: TRBV6-6
cdr3_aa: CASSTTGLFVGSYNSPLHF; j_call: TRBJ1-6; v_call: TRBV5-1
cdr3_aa: CSASLQETQYF; j_call: TRBJ2-5; v_call: TRBV20-1
cdr3_aa: CAISESRETQYF; j_call: TRBJ2-5; v_call: TRBV10-3